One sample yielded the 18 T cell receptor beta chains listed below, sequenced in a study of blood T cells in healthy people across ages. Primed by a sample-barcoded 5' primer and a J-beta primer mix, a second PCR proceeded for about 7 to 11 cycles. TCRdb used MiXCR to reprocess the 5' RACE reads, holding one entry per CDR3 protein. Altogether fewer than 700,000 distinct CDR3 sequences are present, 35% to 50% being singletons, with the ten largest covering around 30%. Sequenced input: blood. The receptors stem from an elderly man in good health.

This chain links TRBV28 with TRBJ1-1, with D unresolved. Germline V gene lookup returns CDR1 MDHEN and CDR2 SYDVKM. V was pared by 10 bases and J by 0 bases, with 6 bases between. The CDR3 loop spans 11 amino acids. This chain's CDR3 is CATHMNTEAFF. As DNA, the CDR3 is TGTGCCACACATATGAACACTGAAGCTTTCTTT. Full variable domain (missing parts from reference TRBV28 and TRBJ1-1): DVKVTQSSRYLVKRTGEKVFLECVQDMDHENMFWYRQDPGLGLRLIYFSYDVKMKEKGDIPEGYSVSREKKERFSLILESASTNQTSMYLCATHMNTEAFFGQGTRLTVV.

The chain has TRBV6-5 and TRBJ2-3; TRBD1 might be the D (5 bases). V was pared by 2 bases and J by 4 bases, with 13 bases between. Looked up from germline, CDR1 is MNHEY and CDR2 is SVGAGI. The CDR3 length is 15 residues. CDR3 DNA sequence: TGTGCCAGCAGTTACCAAGTACGACAGCCAGATACGCAGTATTTT. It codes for CASSYQVRQPDTQYF.

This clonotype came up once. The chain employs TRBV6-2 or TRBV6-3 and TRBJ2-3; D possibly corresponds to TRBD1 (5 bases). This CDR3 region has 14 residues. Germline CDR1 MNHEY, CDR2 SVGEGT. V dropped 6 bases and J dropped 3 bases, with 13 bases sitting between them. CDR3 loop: CASRMGHETDTQYF. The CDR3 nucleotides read TGTGCCAGCAGAATGGGGCATGAGACAGATACGCAGTATTTT.

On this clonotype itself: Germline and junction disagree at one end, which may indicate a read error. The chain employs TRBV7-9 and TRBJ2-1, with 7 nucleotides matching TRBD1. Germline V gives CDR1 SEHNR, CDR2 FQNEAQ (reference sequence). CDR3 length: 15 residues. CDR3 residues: CASSIAGAGGDEQFF. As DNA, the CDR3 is TGTGCCAGCAGCATAGCTGGGGCAGGGGGAGATGAGCAGTTCTTC.

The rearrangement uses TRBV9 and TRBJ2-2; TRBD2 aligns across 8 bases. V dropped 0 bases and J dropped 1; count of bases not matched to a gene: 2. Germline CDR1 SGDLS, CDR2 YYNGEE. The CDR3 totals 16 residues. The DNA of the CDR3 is TGTGCCAGCAGCGTAGGAGCGGGGGTGAACACCGGGGAGCTGTTTTTT. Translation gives CASSVGAGVNTGELFF.

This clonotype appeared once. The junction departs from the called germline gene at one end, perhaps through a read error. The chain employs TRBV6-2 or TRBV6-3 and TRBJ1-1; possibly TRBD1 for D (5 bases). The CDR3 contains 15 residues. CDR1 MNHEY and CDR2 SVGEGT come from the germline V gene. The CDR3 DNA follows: TGTGCCAGCCGGCCCCCGCAGGGAAGGGGCACTGAAGTTTTCTTT. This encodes CASRPPQGRGTEVFF.

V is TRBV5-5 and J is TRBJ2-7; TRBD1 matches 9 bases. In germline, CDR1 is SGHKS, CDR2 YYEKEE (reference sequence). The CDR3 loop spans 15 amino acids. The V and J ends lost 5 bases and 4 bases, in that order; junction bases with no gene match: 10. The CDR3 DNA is TGTGCCAGCAGTTATCCGGGACAGGGTTTATACGAGCAGTACTTC. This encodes CASSYPGQGLYEQYF.

CDR3 loop: CASSIGPGLAGVNEQFF. The CDR3 DNA sequence: TGTGCCAGTAGTATCGGCCCGGGACTAGCGGGGGTCAATGAGCAGTTCTTC. The rearrangement uses TRBV19 and TRBJ2-1; 14 nucleotides line up with TRBD2. CDR1 is LNHDA, CDR2 SQIVND, per germline (reference sequence). Trimming removed 3 bases from V and 6 bases from J; junction bases left unmatched: 7. The CDR3 consists of 17 residues.

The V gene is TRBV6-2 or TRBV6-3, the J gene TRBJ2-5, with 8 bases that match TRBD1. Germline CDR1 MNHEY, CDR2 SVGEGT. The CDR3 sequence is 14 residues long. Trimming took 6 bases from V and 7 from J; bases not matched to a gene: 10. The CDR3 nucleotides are TGTGCCAGCAGCCGACAGGGGCCCGAGGGGACCCAGTACTTC. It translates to CASSRQGPEGTQYF.

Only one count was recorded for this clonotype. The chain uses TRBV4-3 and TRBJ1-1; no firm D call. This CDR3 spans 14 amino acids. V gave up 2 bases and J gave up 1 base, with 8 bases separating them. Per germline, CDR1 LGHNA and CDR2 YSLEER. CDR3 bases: TGCGCCAGCAGCCAAACACGGACGAACACTGAAGCTTTCTTT. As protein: CASSQTRTNTEAFF.

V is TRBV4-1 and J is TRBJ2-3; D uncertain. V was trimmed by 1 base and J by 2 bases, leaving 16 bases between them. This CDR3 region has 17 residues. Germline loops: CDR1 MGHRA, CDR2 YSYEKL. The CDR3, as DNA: TGCGCCAGCAGCCAAGGAGTACGGAAACGCTCCACAGATACGCAGTATTTT. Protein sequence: CASSQGVRKRSTDTQYF.

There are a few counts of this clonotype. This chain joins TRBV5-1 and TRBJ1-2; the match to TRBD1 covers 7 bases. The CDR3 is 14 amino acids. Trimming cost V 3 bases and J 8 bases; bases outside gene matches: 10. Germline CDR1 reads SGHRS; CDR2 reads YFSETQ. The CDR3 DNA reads TGCGCCAGCAGCTATAACAGGGGTAGTGAGGGCTACACCTTC. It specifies CASSYNRGSEGYTF.

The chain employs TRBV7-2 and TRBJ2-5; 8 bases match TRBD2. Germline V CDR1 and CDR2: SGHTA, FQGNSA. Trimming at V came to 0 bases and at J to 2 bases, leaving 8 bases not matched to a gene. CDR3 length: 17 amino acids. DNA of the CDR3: TGTGCCAGCAGCTTAGCGCGAAGCGGGGGCTCACAAGAGACCCAGTACTTC. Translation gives CASSLARSGGSQETQYF.

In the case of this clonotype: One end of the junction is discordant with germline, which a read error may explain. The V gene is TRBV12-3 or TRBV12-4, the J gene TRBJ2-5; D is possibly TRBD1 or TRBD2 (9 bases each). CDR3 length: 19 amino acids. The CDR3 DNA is TGTGTCAGCACCGGGACAGGGATCAACCTAGCGGGGCTACAAGAGACCCAGTACTTC. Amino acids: CVSTGTGINLAGLQETQYF.

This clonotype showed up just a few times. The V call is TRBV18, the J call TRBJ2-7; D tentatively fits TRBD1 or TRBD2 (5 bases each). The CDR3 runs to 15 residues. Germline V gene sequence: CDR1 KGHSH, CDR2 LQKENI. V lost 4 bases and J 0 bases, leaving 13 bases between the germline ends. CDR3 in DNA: TGTGCCAGCTCACGTGGGGACGCGCGCTCCTACGAGCAGTACTTC. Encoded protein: CASSRGDARSYEQYF.

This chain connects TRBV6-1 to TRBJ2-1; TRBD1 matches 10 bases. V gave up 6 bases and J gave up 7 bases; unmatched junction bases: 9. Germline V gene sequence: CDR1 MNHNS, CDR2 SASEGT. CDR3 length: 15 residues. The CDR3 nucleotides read TGTGCCAGCAGCTCCCAAACGGGACAGGGGAATGAGCAGTTCTTC. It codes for CASSSQTGQGNEQFF.

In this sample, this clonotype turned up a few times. The CDR3 loop reads CASSFSTSSYEQYF. CDR3 nucleotide sequence: TGTGCCAGCAGCTTCAGCACCAGCTCCTACGAGCAGTACTTC. This rearrangement joins TRBV7-2 to TRBJ2-7, with D unclear. The CDR3 runs 14 residues. The V and J ends lost 3 bases and 0 bases respectively, with 9 bases between them. CDR1 is SGHTA, CDR2 FQGNSA, per germline.

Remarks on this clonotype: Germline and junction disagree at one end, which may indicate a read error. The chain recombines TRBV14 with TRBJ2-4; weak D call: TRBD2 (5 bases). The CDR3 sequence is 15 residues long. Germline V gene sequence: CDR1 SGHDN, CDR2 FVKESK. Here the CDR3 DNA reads TGTGCCAGCATACAGCAGGACCTAGCCAAAAACAGTCAGTACTTC. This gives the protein CASIQQDLAKNSQYF.